These T cell receptor beta chains were read from a single sample in a study of cytomegalovirus exposure and HLA in healthy donors. Data came from immunoSEQ multiplex PCR; TCRdb stores just in-frame clones and leaves some out. This table has around 98,000 clones, roughly 73% appearing once. The sample comprised PBMCs. The receptor source for this set is a woman aged 40 to 50 in good health and CMV-seronegative. Each CDR3 is given with its conserved first and last residue. Each record gives: V gene, J gene, clone size, D gene, CDR3 DNA, CDR3 protein. D genes are given only for firm matches. The listing skips clone size in some rows; elsewhere it reads once, few, many or a size class.

v_gene: TRBV6-5
j_gene: TRBJ1-6
abundance: -
d_gene: TRBD1
CDR3nt: TGTGCCAGCAGAAGTGGGGACAGGGGTAATTCACCCCTCCACTTT
CDR3aa: CASRSGDRGNSPLHF

v_gene: TRBV29-1
j_gene: TRBJ2-1
abundance: -
d_gene: -
CDR3nt: TGCAGCGTCGGTAGTAAGGAGGGTGCGGGGCAGTTCTTC
CDR3aa: CSVGSKEGAGQFF

v_gene: TRBV7-9
j_gene: TRBJ1-1
abundance: few
d_gene: -
CDR3nt: TGTGCCAGCAGCCAAGATGAATACAGGGATCAGACTGAAGCTTTCTTT
CDR3aa: CASSQDEYRDQTEAFF

v_gene: TRBV6-1
j_gene: TRBJ2-7
abundance: few
d_gene: TRBD1
CDR3nt: TGTGCCAGCAGTCTCCGGGACAGAAGCCAGTACTTC
CDR3aa: CASSLRDRSQYF

v_gene: TRBV2
j_gene: TRBJ1-6
abundance: once
d_gene: TRBD1
CDR3nt: TGTGCCTCCACAAGGGACAGGGGTTATAATTCACCCCTCCACTTT
CDR3aa: CASTRDRGYNSPLHF

v_gene: TRBV2
j_gene: TRBJ1-5
abundance: -
d_gene: -
CDR3nt: TGTGCCAGCAGTGAAGTCGCCAGGGGCAATCAGCCCCAGCATTTT
CDR3aa: CASSEVARGNQPQHF

v_gene: TRBV4-3
j_gene: TRBJ2-7
abundance: -
d_gene: -
CDR3nt: TGCGCCAGCAGCCACGGGACACCCTACGAGCAGTACTTC
CDR3aa: CASSHGTPYEQYF

v_gene: TRBV7-7
j_gene: TRBJ2-1
abundance: once
d_gene: TRBD2
CDR3nt: TGTGCCAGCAGCCCCGGGACTAGCGGGGGGATTAATGAGCAGTTCTTC
CDR3aa: CASSPGTSGGINEQFF

v_gene: TRBV28
j_gene: TRBJ1-5
abundance: -
d_gene: TRBD1
CDR3nt: TGTGCCAGCACCCCTAGGGGACAGGGTGAGCAGCCCCAGCATTTT
CDR3aa: CASTPRGQGEQPQHF

v_gene: TRBV5-1
j_gene: TRBJ2-1
abundance: -
d_gene: TRBD1
CDR3nt: TGCGCCAGCAGCAACCGGGACAGAGGATCCTACAATGAGCAGTTCTTC
CDR3aa: CASSNRDRGSYNEQFF